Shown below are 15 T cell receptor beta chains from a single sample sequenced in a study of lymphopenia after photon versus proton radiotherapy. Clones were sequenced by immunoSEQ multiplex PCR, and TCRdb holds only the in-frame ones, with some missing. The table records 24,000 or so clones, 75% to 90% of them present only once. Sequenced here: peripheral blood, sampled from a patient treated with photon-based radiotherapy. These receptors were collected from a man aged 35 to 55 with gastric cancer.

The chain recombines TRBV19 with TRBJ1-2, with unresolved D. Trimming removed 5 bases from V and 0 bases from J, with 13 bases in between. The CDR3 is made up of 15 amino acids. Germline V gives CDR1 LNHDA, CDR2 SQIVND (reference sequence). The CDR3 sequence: CASSPQSLANYGYTF. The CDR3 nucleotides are TGTGCCAGTAGTCCACAGAGCCTAGCTAACTATGGCTACACCTTC.

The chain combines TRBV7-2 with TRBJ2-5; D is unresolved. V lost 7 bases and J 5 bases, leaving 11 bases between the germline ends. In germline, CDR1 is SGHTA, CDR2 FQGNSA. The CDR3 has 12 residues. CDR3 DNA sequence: TGTGCCAGCACACGTCAGGAGGAGACCCAGTACTTC. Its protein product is CASTRQEETQYF.

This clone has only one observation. CDR3 bases: TGTGCCAGCAGCTACCTGTACGAGCAGTACTTC. As protein: CASSYLYEQYF. The gene calls are TRBV5-8 and TRBJ2-7; D unresolved. Trimming took off 3 bases at V and 4 bases at J, with 5 bases between the two ends. Looked up from germline, CDR1 is SGHTS and CDR2 is YDEGEE. The CDR3 consists of 11 residues.

The CDR3 DNA follows: TGCGCCAGCAGCCAAGCAACTAGCGGGGGTCATAGTGAGCAGTTCTTC. The encoded protein is CASSQATSGGHSEQFF. The chain couples TRBV4-3 to TRBJ2-1; 11 nucleotides align to TRBD2. The CDR3 consists of 16 residues. The V and J ends lost 1 base and 9 bases, in that order; junction bases with no gene match: 8. CDR1 and CDR2 from the germline V gene are LGHNA and YSLEER.

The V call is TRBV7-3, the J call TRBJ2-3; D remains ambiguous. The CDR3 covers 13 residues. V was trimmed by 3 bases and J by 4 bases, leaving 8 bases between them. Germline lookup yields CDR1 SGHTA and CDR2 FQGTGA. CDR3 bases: TGTGCCAGCAGCTTTGGGGTGGCAGATACGCAGTATTTT. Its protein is CASSFGVADTQYF.

CDR3 sequence (DNA): TGTGCCAGCAGCTCGCCGGGGGCAGGAACCGGGGAGCTGTTTTTT. Its translation is CASSSPGAGTGELFF. V and J are TRBV7-3 and TRBJ2-2; the D gene could be TRBD1 or TRBD2 (6 bases each). Between the trimmed V and J ends, which lost 4 bases and 5 bases, there was a span of 14 bases. The CDR3 is 15 residues long. The germline CDR1 and CDR2 sequences are SGHTA and FQGTGA.

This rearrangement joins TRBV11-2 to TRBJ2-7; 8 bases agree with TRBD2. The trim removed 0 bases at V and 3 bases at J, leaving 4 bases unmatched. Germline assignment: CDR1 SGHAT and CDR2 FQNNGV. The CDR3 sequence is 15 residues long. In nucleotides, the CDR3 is TGTGCCAGCAGCTTAGATCGGGGGGGTCGCTACGAGCAGTACTTC. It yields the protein CASSLDRGGRYEQYF.

CDR3 in amino acids: CASSLGRNNEQFF. CDR3 DNA: TGTGCCAGCAGCTTAGGGCGGAACAATGAGCAGTTCTTC. The chain is built from TRBV7-8 and TRBJ2-1, with no clear D. V dropped 1 base and J dropped 5 bases, with 6 bases sitting between them. This CDR3 has 13 residues. CDR1 SGHVS and CDR2 FQNEAQ come from the germline V gene.

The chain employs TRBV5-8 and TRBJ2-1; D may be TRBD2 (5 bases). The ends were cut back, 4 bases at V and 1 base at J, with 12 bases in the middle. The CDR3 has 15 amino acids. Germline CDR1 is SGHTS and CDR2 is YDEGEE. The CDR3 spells CASSQDSLSYNEQFF. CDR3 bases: TGTGCCAGCAGCCAGGACTCTCTTTCCTACAATGAGCAGTTCTTC.

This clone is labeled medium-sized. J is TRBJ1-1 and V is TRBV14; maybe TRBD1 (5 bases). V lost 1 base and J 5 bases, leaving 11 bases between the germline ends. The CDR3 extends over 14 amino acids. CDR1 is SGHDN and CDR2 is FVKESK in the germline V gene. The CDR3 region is CASSQARGGTEAFF. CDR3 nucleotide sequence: TGTGCCAGCAGCCAAGCCCGGGGGGGAACTGAAGCTTTCTTT.

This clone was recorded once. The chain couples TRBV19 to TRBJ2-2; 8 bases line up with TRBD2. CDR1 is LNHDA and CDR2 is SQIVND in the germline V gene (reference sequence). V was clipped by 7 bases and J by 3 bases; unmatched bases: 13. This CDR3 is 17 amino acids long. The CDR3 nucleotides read TGTGCCAGTAAAGATGGGGGACTAGGGAGGGACACCGGGGAGCTGTTTTTT. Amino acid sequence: CASKDGGLGRDTGELFF.

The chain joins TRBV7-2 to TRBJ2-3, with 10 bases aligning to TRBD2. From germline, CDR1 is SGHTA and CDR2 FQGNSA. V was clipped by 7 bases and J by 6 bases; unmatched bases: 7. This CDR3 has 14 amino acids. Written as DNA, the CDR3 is TGTGCCAGCAAGAGCGGGGGGGCTTGGGATACGCAGTATTTT. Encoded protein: CASKSGGAWDTQYF.

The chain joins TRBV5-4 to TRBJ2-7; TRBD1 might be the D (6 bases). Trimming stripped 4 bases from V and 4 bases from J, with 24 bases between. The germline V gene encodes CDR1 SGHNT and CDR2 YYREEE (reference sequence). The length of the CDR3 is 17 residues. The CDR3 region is CASSPGGPTGMKYEQYF. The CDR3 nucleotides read TGTGCCAGCAGCCCGGGCGGCCCAACAGGGATGAAATACGAGCAGTACTTC.

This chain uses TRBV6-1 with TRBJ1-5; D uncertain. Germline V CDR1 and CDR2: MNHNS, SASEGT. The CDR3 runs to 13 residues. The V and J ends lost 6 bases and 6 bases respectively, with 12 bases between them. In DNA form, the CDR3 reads TGTGCCAGCAGCGGTGAGGGTGGTCAGCCCCAGCATTTT. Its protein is CASSGEGGQPQHF.

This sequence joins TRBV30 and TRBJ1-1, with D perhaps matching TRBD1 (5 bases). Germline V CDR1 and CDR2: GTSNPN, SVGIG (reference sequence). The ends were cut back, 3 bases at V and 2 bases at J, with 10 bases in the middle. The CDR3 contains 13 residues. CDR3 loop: CAWRDTGNTEAFF. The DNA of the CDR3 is TGTGCCTGGAGAGATACAGGCAACACTGAAGCTTTCTTT.